The 7 T cell receptor beta chains below were found in one sample sequenced in a study of molecular identifiers for immune sequencing clone quantification. Each CDR3 protein is one row after TCRdb ran MiXCR on the PCR reads. This table has more than 300,000 distinct CDR3 sequences, 20% to 25% appearing once. The material sequenced was naive CD8+ T cells from blood, with Jurkat cell RNA spiked in. This sample's subset: FACS-sorted CD8+CD4-CCR7+CD45RA+ naive T cells. The source of these receptors is a human donor in good health. Some libraries in this study had Jurkat cell RNA spiked in.

This clonotype has at least ten counts. The chain uses TRBV5-4 and TRBJ2-7; 7 nucleotides match TRBD2. Trimming removed 2 bases from V and 3 bases from J; junction bases left unmatched: 5. The length of the CDR3 is 14 residues. Germline V CDR1 and CDR2: SGHNT, YYREEE (reference sequence). The CDR3 protein is CASSFGLEGYEQYF. For the CDR3, the DNA is TGTGCCAGCAGCTTCGGACTAGAAGGCTACGAGCAGTACTTC.

There are many counts of this clonotype. V is TRBV5-6 and J is TRBJ1-1; D possibly corresponds to TRBD1 (6 bases). Per germline, CDR1 SGHDT and CDR2 YYEEEE. This CDR3 comprises 14 residues. Trimming pared 0 bases from V and 11 bases from J, leaving 17 bases between. The CDR3 nucleotides are TGTGCCAGCAGCTTGGCCAGAAGGGGGGACTTGGCTTTCTTT. As protein: CASSLARRGDLAFF. The full variable domain, completed using reference TRBV5-6 and TRBJ1-1, is DAGVTQSPTHLIKTRGQQVTLRCSPKSGHDTVSWYQQALGQGPQFIFQYYEEEERQRGNFPDRFSGHQFPNYSSELNVNALLLGDSALYLCASSLARRGDLAFFGQGTRLTVV.

The sample holds a few counts of this clonotype. V and J are TRBV2 and TRBJ2-3; 7 nucleotides align to TRBD2. The CDR3 has 21 amino acids. Looked up from germline, CDR1 is SNHLY and CDR2 is FYNNEI. V lost 6 bases and J lost 4; bases outside the gene matches: 28. The CDR3: CASSASPPGPGFAGVSDTQYF. The CDR3 bases are TGTGCCAGCAGCGCCTCCCCGCCGGGCCCCGGATTCGCGGGAGTATCAGATACGCAGTATTTT.

To note about this clonotype: Here the CDR3 omits its conserved ending phenylalanine or tryptophan, so a read error is the likely source. The chain couples TRBV5-1 to TRBJ2-7; TRBD1 might be the D (6 bases). Germline CDR1 reads SGHRS; CDR2 reads YFSETQ. The CDR3 is made up of 13 amino acids. CDR3 protein: CASSLGTDYGQYL. The DNA for the CDR3 is TGCGCCAGCAGCTTGGGGACAGACTACGGGCAGTACCTC.

Worth noting for this clonotype: Just one base apart from a much larger clone, this may be a read error. The rearrangement uses TRBV9 and TRBJ1-5; D unclear. This CDR3 contains 13 residues. CDR1 and CDR2 from the germline V gene are SGDLS and YYNGEE. The CDR3 sequence: CAGSVGGNQPQHF. The CDR3 region has the DNA TGTGCCGGCAGCGTAGGAGGGAATCAGCCCCAGCATTTT.

Ten or more counts support this clonotype. This chain's CDR3 is CASTSLEAGNYGYTF. CDR3 DNA: TGTGCCAGCACTTCCCTGGAGGCAGGGAACTATGGCTACACCTTC. The genes are TRBV6-5 and TRBJ1-2, with TRBD1 as a possible D gene (5 bases). Per the germline V gene, CDR1 is MNHEY and CDR2 is SVGAGI. This CDR3 has 15 amino acids. Deletions cut 7 bases from V and 2 bases from J, with 17 bases between.

This clonotype was counted ten times or more. The rearrangement joins TRBV13 to TRBJ2-1; 12 positions agree with TRBD2. The CDR3 runs to 18 residues. V shed 5 bases and J 3 bases; nucleotides not matched to a gene: 11. Germline CDR1 and CDR2: PRHDT and FYEKMQ (reference sequence). CDR3 protein: CASSGRTSGDTLYNEQFF. CDR3 in DNA: TGTGCCAGCAGCGGTCGGACTAGCGGGGATACCCTCTACAATGAGCAGTTCTTC.